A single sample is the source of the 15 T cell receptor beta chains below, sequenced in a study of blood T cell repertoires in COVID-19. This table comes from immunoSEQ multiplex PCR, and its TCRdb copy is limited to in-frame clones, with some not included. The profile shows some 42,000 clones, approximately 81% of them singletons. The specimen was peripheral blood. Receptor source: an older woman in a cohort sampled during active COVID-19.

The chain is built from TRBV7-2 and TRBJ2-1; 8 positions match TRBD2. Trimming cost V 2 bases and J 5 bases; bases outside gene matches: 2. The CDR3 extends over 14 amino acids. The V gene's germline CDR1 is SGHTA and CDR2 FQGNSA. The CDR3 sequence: CASSLSAGDNEQFF. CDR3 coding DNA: TGTGCCAGCAGCTTATCAGCGGGGGACAATGAGCAGTTCTTC.

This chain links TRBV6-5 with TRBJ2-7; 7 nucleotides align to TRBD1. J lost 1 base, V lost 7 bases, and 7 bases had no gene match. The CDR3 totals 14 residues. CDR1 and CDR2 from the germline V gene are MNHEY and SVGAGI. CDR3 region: CASIPQGVSYEQYF. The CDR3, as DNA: TGTGCCAGCATACCCCAGGGGGTGTCCTACGAGCAGTACTTC.

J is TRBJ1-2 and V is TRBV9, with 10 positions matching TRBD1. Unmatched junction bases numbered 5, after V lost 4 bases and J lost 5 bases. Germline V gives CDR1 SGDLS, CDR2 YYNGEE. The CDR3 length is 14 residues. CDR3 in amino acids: CASSPTGGSYGYTF. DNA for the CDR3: TGTGCCAGCAGCCCGACAGGGGGCTCTTATGGCTACACCTTC.

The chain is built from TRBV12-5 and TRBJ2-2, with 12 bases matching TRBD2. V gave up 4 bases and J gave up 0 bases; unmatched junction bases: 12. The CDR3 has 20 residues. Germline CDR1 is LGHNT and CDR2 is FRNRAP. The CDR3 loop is CASGSGKMTSGRTNTGELFF. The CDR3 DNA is TGTGCTAGTGGTTCGGGGAAGATGACTAGCGGGAGAACGAACACCGGGGAGCTGTTTTTT.

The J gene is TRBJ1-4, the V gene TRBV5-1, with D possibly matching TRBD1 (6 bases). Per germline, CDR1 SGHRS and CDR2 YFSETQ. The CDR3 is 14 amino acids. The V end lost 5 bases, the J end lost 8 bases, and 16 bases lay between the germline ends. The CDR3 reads CASREQGRGEKLFF. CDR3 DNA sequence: TGCGCCAGCAGGGAACAGGGTCGGGGCGAAAAACTGTTTTTT.

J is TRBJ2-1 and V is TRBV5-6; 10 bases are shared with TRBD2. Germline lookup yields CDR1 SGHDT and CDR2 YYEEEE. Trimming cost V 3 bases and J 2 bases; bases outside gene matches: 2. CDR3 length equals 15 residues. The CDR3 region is CASSSAGGPYNEQFF. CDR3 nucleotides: TGTGCCAGCAGCTCAGCGGGAGGGCCCTACAATGAGCAGTTCTTC.

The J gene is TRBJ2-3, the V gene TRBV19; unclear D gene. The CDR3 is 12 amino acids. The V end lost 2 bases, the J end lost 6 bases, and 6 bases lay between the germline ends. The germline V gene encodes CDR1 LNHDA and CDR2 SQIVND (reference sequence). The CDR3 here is CASSINLDTQYF. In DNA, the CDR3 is TGTGCCAGTAGTATAAACTTGGATACGCAGTATTTT.

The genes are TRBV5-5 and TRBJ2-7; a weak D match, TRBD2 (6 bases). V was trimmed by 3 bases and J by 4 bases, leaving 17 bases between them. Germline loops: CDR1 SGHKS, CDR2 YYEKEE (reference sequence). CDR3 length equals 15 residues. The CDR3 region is CASSSIEFRGYEQYF. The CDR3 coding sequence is TGTGCCAGCAGCTCGATAGAGTTCCGGGGGTACGAGCAGTACTTC.

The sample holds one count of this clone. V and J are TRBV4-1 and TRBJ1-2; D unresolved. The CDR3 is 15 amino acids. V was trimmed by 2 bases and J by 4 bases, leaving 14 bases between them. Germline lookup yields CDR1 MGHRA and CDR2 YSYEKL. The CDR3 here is CASSQLTSGFYGYTF. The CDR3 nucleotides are TGCGCCAGCAGCCAATTAACGTCGGGGTTCTATGGCTACACCTTC.

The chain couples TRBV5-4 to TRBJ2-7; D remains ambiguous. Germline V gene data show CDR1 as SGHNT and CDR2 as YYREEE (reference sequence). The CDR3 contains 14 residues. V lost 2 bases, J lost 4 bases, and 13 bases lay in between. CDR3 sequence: CASSLEASPYEQYF. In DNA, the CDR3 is TGTGCCAGCAGCTTAGAAGCGTCCCCTTACGAGCAGTACTTC.

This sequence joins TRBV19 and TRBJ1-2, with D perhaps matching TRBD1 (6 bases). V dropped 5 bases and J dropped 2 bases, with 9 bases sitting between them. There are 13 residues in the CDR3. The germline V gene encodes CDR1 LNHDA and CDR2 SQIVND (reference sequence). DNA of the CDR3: TGTGCCAGTAGTCCCGACAGGAACTATGGCTACACCTTC. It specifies CASSPDRNYGYTF.

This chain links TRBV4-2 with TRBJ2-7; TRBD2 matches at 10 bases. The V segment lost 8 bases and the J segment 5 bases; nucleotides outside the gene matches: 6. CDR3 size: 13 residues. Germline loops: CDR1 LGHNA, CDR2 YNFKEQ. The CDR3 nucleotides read TGTGCCAGCGGTCCTAGCGGGAGCAACGAGCAGTACTTC. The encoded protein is CASGPSGSNEQYF.

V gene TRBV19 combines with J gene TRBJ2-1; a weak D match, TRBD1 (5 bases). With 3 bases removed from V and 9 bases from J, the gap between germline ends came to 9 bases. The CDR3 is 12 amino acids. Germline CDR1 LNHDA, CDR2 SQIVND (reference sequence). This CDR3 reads CASSIRDSEQFF. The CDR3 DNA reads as TGTGCCAGTAGTATCCGAGACAGTGAGCAGTTCTTC.

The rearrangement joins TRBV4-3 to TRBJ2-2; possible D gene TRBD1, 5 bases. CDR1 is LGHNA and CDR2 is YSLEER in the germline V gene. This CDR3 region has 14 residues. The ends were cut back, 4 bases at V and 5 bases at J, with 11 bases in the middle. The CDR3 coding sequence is TGCGCCAGCAGCCCCGTCAGGGTTACCGGGGAGCTGTTTTTT. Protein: CASSPVRVTGELFF.

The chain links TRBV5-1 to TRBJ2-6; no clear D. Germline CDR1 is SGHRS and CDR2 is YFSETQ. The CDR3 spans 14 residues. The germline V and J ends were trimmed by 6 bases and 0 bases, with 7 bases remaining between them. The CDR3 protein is CASNEISGANVLTF. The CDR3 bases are TGCGCCAGCAATGAGATCTCTGGGGCCAACGTCCTGACTTTC. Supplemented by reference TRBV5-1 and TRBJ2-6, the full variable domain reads KAGVTQTPRYLIKTRGQQVTLSCSPISGHRSVSWYQQTPGQGLQFLFEYFSETQRNKGNFPGRFSGRQFSNSRSEMNVSTLELGDSALYLCASNEISGANVLTFGAGSRLTVL.